These 2 T cell receptor beta chains share one sample of origin, sequenced in a study of blood T cell repertoires in COVID-19. Only in-frame clones appear in the TCRdb table, and some are missing; sequencing was by immunoSEQ multiplex PCR. The sample has around 380,000 clones; about 89% are singletons. Sequencing input: PBMCs or T cells enriched from blood (not recorded which). The receptor source for this set is a man younger than 45 who had recovered from COVID-19.

The chain employs TRBV2 and TRBJ2-5, with TRBD1 as a possible D gene (6 bases). Germline V gives CDR1 SNHLY, CDR2 FYNNEI. Deletions cut 1 base from V and 2 bases from J, with 8 bases between. The CDR3 is 14 residues long. CDR3: CASSEDRAQETQYF. The CDR3 nucleotides are TGTGCCAGCAGTGAAGACAGGGCACAAGAGACCCAGTACTTC. Full variable domain (remainder filled in from reference TRBV2 and TRBJ2-5): EPEVTQTPSHQVTQMGQEVILRCVPISNHLYFYWYRQILGQKVEFLVSFYNNEISEKSEIFDDQFSVERPDGSNFTLKIRSTKLEDSAMYFCASSEDRAQETQYFGPGTRLLVL.

In nucleotides, the CDR3 is TGTGCCAGCAGCCGCTCCGGGACAGTTTATGGCTACACCTTC. As protein: CASSRSGTVYGYTF. This rearrangement joins TRBV6-2 or TRBV6-3 to TRBJ1-2; 7 nucleotides line up with TRBD1. CDR1 MNHEY and CDR2 SVGEGT come from the germline V gene. This CDR3 contains 14 residues. V trimming: 6 bases; J trimming: 5 bases; junction bases outside the gene matches: 9.